These 18 T cell receptor beta chains share one sample of origin, sequenced in a study of post-analysis software for immune sequencing data. General study points: Among five TRBV segments more frequent in patients than controls were TRBV5-6, TRBV5-1 and TRBV20-1.

These receptors have no identified antigens. Included in the TCR beta cDNA libraries were unique molecular identifiers. TCRdb fed the PCR reads into MiXCR, producing one record per CDR3 protein. The repertoire holds 450,000 or so distinct CDR3 sequences, with roughly 45% as singletons. Sequenced sample: blood. These receptors all stem from a girl between 5 and 17 years old with multiple sclerosis.

The rearrangement uses TRBV28 and TRBJ2-3; TRBD1 might be the D (6 bases). V lost 8 bases, J lost 2 bases, and 11 bases lay in between. This CDR3 spans 13 amino acids. Germline assignment: CDR1 MDHEN and CDR2 SYDVKM. This CDR3 is CASRDTNTDTQYF. For the CDR3, the DNA is TGTGCCAGCCGGGACACCAACACAGATACGCAGTATTTT.

The sample holds a few counts of this clonotype. V and J are TRBV29-1 and TRBJ1-1; D not resolved. This CDR3 region has 11 residues. V was shortened by 2 bases and J by 11 bases, with 12 bases between the two germline ends. CDR1 is SQVTM, CDR2 ANQGSEA, per germline. The CDR3 protein is CSVEWLLRAFF. The CDR3 nucleotides are TGCAGCGTTGAATGGCTCCTGAGGGCTTTCTTT.

V and J are TRBV12-3 or TRBV12-4 and TRBJ2-4, with 7 bases lining up with TRBD1. The last part of the DNA fits TRBJ2-5 better; the J call may be wrong. This CDR3 contains 14 residues. DNA for the CDR3: TGTGCCAGCAGTGCCTGGACAGGCCAAGAGACCCAGTACTTC. Translation: CASSAWTGQETQYF.

In this sample, this clonotype turned up a few times. The chain links TRBV7-3 to TRBJ1-1; the D gene is possibly TRBD1 (6 bases). Germline V lookup: CDR1 SGHTA, CDR2 FQGTGA. The CDR3 has 13 residues. With 3 bases removed from V and 5 bases from J, the gap between germline ends came to 10 bases. CDR3 amino acids: CASSFRGGTEAFF. Here the CDR3 DNA reads TGTGCCAGCAGCTTCAGGGGAGGAACTGAAGCTTTCTTT.

This rearrangement joins TRBV6-6 to TRBJ1-5; 7 bases align to TRBD1. V lost 1 base, J lost 1 base, and 7 bases stayed unmatched. CDR3 length equals 17 residues. Germline V gene data show CDR1 as MNHNY and CDR2 as SVGAGI (reference sequence). CDR3 amino acids: CASSYFPGTESNQPQHF. The CDR3 coding sequence is TGTGCCAGCAGTTACTTCCCCGGGACAGAAAGCAATCAGCCCCAGCATTTT.

The rearrangement links TRBV29-1 to TRBJ2-1; D might be TRBD2 (6 bases). The CDR3 sequence is 16 residues long. Germline assignment: CDR1 SQVTM and CDR2 ANQGSEA. The ends were cut back, 4 bases at V and 2 bases at J, with 18 bases in the middle. The DNA of the CDR3 is TGCAGCGTTGTTAGGGCAGGGCGGGATACCTACAATGAGCAGTTCTTC. Amino acids: CSVVRAGRDTYNEQFF.

This clonotype showed up just a few times. V usage is TRBV2 and J usage is TRBJ1-6, with TRBD1 as a possible D gene (6 bases). In germline, CDR1 is SNHLY, CDR2 FYNNEI. Trimming shortened V by 6 bases and J by 7 bases, and 16 bases separated the two germline ends. The CDR3 covers 15 residues. The CDR3 region has the DNA TGTGCCAGCAGGCGCAGACAGGTCCGGAATTCACCCCTCCACTTT. The encoded protein is CASRRRQVRNSPLHF.

This sequence joins TRBV28 and TRBJ2-7; weak D call: TRBD2 (6 bases). This CDR3 contains 13 residues. Per germline, CDR1 MDHEN and CDR2 SYDVKM. V dropped 7 bases and J dropped 9 bases, with 19 bases sitting between them. In DNA form, the CDR3 reads TGTGCCAGCACGAGACAGACCCGCGGGGCGCAGTACTTC. It specifies CASTRQTRGAQYF.

This chain connects TRBV3-1 to TRBJ2-3, with D maybe TRBD2 (5 bases). The CDR3 runs 16 residues. V lost 4 bases, J lost 2 bases, and 16 bases lay in between. In germline, CDR1 is LGHDT, CDR2 YNNKEL (reference sequence). DNA of the CDR3: TGTGCCAGCAGCCCAGCGTGGCCGGGATTCACAGATACGCAGTATTTT. This translates into CASSPAWPGFTDTQYF.

This clonotype has only a few counts. The rearrangement joins TRBV4-2 to TRBJ2-7; the D gene is possibly TRBD2 (6 bases). Trimming removed 0 bases from V and 2 bases from J, with 14 bases in between. The CDR3 is 16 amino acids. Germline V gene lookup returns CDR1 LGHNA and CDR2 YNFKEQ. The CDR3 region has the DNA TGTGCCAGCAGCCAAGAGGTGTCTAGCGCAGCCTACGAGCAGTACTTC. The encoded protein is CASSQEVSSAAYEQYF.

This clonotype was recorded a few times. The chain couples TRBV6-5 to TRBJ2-4; 11 bases map to TRBD2. The J call may not be correct, given that the DNA end is closer to TRBJ2-7. Germline values: CDR1 MNHEY, CDR2 SVGAGI. The CDR3 totals 16 residues. The DNA of the CDR3 is TGTGCCAGCAGTTACGTCGGGACTAGCGGCCTCTACGAGCAGTACTTC. This gives the protein CASSYVGTSGLYEQYF.

This clonotype was seen many times. The chain combines TRBV20-1 with TRBJ2-5; possible D gene TRBD1, 6 bases. In germline, CDR1 is DFQATT, CDR2 SNEGSKA (reference sequence). Trimming left V 3 bases short and J 0 bases short, with 14 bases between. This CDR3 spans 15 amino acids. CDR3 amino acids: CSASGTPGNQETQYF. The DNA of the CDR3 is TGCAGTGCTAGTGGGACACCGGGGAACCAAGAGACCCAGTACTTC.

The chain combines TRBV6-5 with TRBJ1-5; D perhaps matches TRBD1 (5 bases). The V and J ends lost 2 bases and 0 bases respectively, with 11 bases between them. There are 16 residues in the CDR3. Per the germline V gene, CDR1 is MNHEY and CDR2 is SVGAGI. The CDR3 reads CASSYRTPYSNQPQHF. CDR3 DNA: TGTGCCAGCAGTTACAGGACACCATATAGCAATCAGCCCCAGCATTTT.

The CDR3: CSASTGGATDTQYF. The CDR3 DNA reads as TGCAGTGCTAGCACTGGCGGGGCCACAGATACGCAGTATTTT. The chain is built from TRBV20-1 and TRBJ2-3, with D possibly matching TRBD2 (6 bases). The ends were cut back, 3 bases at V and 2 bases at J, with 12 bases in the middle. CDR3 length: 14 amino acids. CDR1 DFQATT and CDR2 SNEGSKA come from the germline V gene (reference sequence).

A few counts support this clonotype. The chain couples TRBV2 to TRBJ2-5; 7 bases map to TRBD2. The germline gives CDR1 SNHLY, CDR2 FYNNEI. The CDR3 runs 12 residues. V lost 4 bases and J lost 5; bases outside the gene matches: 1. The CDR3: CASSARGETQYF. CDR3 in DNA: TGTGCCAGCAGTGCGCGGGGGGAGACCCAGTACTTC.

The chain joins TRBV27 to TRBJ1-1; D possibly corresponds to TRBD1 (6 bases). V was cut by 2 bases and J by 3 bases, with 13 bases left in between. The CDR3 covers 15 residues. Germline-derived CDR1 and CDR2 are MNHEY and SMNVEV (reference sequence). The CDR3 sequence is CASSLQQGGYTEAFF. CDR3 DNA: TGTGCCAGCAGTTTACAACAGGGAGGATACACTGAAGCTTTCTTT.

V and J are TRBV12-3 or TRBV12-4 and TRBJ2-7; 7 bases match TRBD1. The CDR3 loop spans 13 amino acids. Unmatched junction bases numbered 4, after V lost 2 bases and J lost 6 bases. CDR3 nucleotides: TGTGCCAGCAGTTTATCAGGGGGTCTCGAGCAGTACTTC. Translation gives CASSLSGGLEQYF.

The chain combines TRBV6-1 with TRBJ2-5; D remains ambiguous. The CDR3 spans 13 residues. Trimming shortened V by 7 bases and J by 2 bases, and 11 bases separated the two germline ends. The V gene's germline CDR1 is MNHNS and CDR2 SASEGT. CDR3 in amino acids: CASTAERQETQYF. CDR3 sequence (DNA): TGTGCCAGCACCGCGGAGCGTCAAGAGACCCAGTACTTC.